This T cell receptor (beta chain) was identified during a study of blood T cell repertoires in COVID-19. Study at large: The United States, Italy and Spain provided the acute and convalescent COVID-19 samples.

In terms of age and location, participants ranged from roughly 18 to 95 years and lived in about two dozen US areas. The CDR3 totals 16 residues. With V trimmed by 0 bases and J by 8 bases, 5 bases remained unmatched. Germline loops: CDR1 SEHNR, CDR2 FQNEAQ (reference sequence). TCRdb's table, derived via immunoSEQ multiplex PCR, lists solely in-frame clones and lacks some. The sample records around 250,000 clones, roughly 85% being singletons. This clonotype was obtained from a man aged 35-49 years who had been exposed to COVID-19. V gene TRBV7-9 combines with J gene TRBJ2-1; 12 positions agree with TRBD2. The sequenced material came from PBMCs or T cells enriched from blood (not recorded which). The CDR3 region is CASSLALAGGLDEQFF. The CDR3 bases are TGTGCCAGCAGCTTAGCGCTAGCGGGAGGGCTGGATGAGCAGTTCTTC.